The 5 T cell receptor beta chains listed next were all sequenced from one sample in a study of cytomegalovirus exposure and HLA in healthy donors. PCR primers comprised 60 Vbeta and 13 Jbeta primers. TCRdb's copy holds only in-frame clones and misses some; the assay was immunoSEQ multiplex PCR. The repertoire holds around 150,000 clones, more than 75% seen once, with around 2.2% in the top ten. Sequences were obtained from PBMCs. These receptors were collected from a man aged 25 to 40 in good health and CMV-seronegative.

This rearrangement joins TRBV4-1 to TRBJ2-7; weak D call: TRBD1 (5 bases). Trimming pared 2 bases from V and 4 bases from J, leaving 15 bases between. Germline CDR1 is MGHRA and CDR2 is YSYEKL. The CDR3 spans 15 residues. The CDR3 nucleotides read TGCGCCAGCAGCCAATCCCTGGGGCAGCCGTACGAGCAGTACTTC. Residues: CASSQSLGQPYEQYF.

This clone was detected once. The J gene is TRBJ2-5, the V gene TRBV20-1; D unresolved. Germline V CDR1 and CDR2: DFQATT, SNEGSKA (reference sequence). The CDR3 has 11 amino acids. V gave up 6 bases and J gave up 5 bases, with 10 bases separating them. The DNA of the CDR3 is TGCAGTGCCTTCAAGCTGGAGACCCAGTACTTC. This codes for CSAFKLETQYF.

In DNA, the CDR3 is TGCGCCAGCAGCCAACCGGGACAGGGAAGCAATCAGCCCCAGCATTTT. Translating it yields CASSQPGQGSNQPQHF. This rearrangement joins TRBV4-1 to TRBJ1-5; TRBD1 matches 9 bases. This CDR3 is built from 16 residues. Per germline, CDR1 MGHRA and CDR2 YSYEKL. V trimming: 2 bases; J trimming: 1 base; junction bases outside the gene matches: 3.

The J gene is TRBJ2-1, the V gene TRBV5-1; 7 nucleotides agree with TRBD1. With V trimmed by 0 bases and J by 8 bases, 5 bases remained unmatched. Germline V CDR1 and CDR2: SGHRS, YFSETQ. The CDR3 spans 14 residues. CDR3 region: CASSLGQGYHEQFF. The CDR3 DNA is TGCGCCAGCAGCTTGGGACAGGGATACCATGAGCAGTTCTTC.

This chain joins TRBV7-2 and TRBJ1-2; 7 bases align to TRBD1. Germline V lookup: CDR1 SGHTA, CDR2 FQGNSA. V lost 1 base, J lost 4 bases, and 9 bases stayed unmatched. This CDR3 has 16 residues. CDR3 sequence reads: CASSLGYRQGGYGYTF. The CDR3 region has the DNA TGTGCCAGCAGCTTAGGCTATCGACAGGGAGGCTATGGCTACACCTTC.